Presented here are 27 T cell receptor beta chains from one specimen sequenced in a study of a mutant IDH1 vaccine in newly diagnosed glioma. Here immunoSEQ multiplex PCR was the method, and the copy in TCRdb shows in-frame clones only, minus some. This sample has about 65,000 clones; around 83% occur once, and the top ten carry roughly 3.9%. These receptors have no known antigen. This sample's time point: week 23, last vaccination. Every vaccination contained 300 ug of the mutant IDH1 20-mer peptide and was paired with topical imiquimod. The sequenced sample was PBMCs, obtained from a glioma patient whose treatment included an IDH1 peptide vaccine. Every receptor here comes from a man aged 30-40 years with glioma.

Written as DNA, the CDR3 is TGTGCCAGCAGCCGGCGGGGGTCCGAGCAGTACTTC. Translation gives CASSRRGSEQYF. The chain has TRBV13 and TRBJ2-7; TRBD2 agrees at 7 bases. The V and J ends lost 5 bases and 6 bases, in that order; junction bases with no gene match: 4. The CDR3 spans 12 residues. CDR1 is PRHDT, CDR2 FYEKMQ, per germline (reference sequence).

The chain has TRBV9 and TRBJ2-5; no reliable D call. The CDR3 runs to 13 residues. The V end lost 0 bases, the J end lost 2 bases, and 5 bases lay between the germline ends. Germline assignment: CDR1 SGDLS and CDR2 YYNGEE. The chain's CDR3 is CASSVAWQETQYF. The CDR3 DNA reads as TGTGCCAGCAGCGTAGCCTGGCAAGAGACCCAGTACTTC.

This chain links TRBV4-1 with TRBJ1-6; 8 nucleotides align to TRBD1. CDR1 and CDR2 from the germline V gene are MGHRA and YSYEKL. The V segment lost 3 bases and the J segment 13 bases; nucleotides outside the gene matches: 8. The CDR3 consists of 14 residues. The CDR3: CASSHWNRGVPLHF. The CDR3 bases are TGCGCCAGCAGCCATTGGAACAGGGGGGTTCCCCTCCACTTT.

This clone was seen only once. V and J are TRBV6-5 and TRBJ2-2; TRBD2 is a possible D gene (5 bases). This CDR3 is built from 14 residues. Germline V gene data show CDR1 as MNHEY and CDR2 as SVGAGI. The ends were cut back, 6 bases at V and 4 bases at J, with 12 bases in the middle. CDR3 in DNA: TGTGCCAGCAGCCACGGACTCTCCACCGGGGAGCTGTTTTTT. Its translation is CASSHGLSTGELFF.

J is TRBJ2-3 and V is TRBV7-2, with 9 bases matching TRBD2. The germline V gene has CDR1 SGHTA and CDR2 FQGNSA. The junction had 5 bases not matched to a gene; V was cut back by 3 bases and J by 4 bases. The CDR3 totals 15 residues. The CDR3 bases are TGTGCCAGCAGCTTTAGCGCTAGCGGGGCAGATACGCAGTATTTT. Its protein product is CASSFSASGADTQYF.

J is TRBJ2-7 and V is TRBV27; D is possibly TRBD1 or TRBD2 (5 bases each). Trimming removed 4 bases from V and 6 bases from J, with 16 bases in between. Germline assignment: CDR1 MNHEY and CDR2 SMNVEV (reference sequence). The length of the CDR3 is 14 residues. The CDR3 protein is CASSSPGTPTEQYF. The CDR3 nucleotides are TGTGCCAGCAGTTCCCCCGGGACCCCCACCGAGCAGTACTTC.

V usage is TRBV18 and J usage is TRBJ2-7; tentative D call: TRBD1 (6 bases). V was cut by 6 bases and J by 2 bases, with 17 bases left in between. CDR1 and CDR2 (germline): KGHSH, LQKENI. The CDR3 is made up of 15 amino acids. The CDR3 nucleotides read TGTGCCAGCTCCCCGCCGGACAGATCGACCTACGAGCAGTACTTC. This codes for CASSPPDRSTYEQYF.

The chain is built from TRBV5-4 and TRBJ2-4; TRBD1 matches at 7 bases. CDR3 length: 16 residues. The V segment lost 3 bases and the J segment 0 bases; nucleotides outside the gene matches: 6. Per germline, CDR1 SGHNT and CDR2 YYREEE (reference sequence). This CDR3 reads CASSSQQGLAKNIQYF. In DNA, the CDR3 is TGTGCCAGCAGCTCTCAACAGGGGCTAGCCAAAAACATTCAGTACTTC.

This chain's CDR3 is CASRAVGTGENEKLFF. Written as DNA, the CDR3 is TGTGCCAGTAGAGCCGTTGGGACAGGGGAGAATGAAAAACTGTTTTTT. This rearrangement joins TRBV19 to TRBJ1-4; TRBD1 aligns across 10 bases. Germline CDR1 and CDR2: LNHDA and SQIVND (reference sequence). This CDR3 contains 16 residues. V shed 6 bases and J 5 bases; nucleotides not matched to a gene: 9.

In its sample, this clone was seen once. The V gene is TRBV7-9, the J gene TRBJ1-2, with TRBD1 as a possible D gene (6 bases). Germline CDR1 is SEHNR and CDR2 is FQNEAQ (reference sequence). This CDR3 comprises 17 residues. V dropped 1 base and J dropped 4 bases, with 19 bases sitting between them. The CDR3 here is CASSLERVGARGYGYTF. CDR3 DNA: TGTGCCAGCAGCTTAGAACGTGTGGGGGCGAGGGGCTATGGCTACACCTTC.

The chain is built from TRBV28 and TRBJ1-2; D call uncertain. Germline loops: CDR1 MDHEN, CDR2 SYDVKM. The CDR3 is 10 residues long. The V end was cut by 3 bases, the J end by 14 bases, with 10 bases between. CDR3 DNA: TGTGCCAGCAGTTTCCCCGATATGACCTTC. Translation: CASSFPDMTF.

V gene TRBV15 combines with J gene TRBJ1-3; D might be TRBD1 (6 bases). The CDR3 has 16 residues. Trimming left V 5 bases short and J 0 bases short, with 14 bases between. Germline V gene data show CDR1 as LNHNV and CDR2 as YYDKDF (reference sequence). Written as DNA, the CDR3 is TGTGCCACCAGCGGACAGACAGGAACCTCTGGAAACACCATATATTTT. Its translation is CATSGQTGTSGNTIYF.

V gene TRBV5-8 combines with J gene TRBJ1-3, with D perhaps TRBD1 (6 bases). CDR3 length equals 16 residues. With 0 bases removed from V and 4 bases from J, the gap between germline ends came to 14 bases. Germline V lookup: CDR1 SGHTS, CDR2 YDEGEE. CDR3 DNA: TGTGCCAGCAGCTTGGAGGCGGGGGGCGCGGGAAACACCATATATTTT. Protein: CASSLEAGGAGNTIYF.

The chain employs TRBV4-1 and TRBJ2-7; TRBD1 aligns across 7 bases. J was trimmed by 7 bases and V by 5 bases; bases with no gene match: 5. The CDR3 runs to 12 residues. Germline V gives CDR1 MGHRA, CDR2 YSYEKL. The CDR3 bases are TGCGCCAGCAGCGGGACAGTACAAGAGCAGTACTTC. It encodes CASSGTVQEQYF.

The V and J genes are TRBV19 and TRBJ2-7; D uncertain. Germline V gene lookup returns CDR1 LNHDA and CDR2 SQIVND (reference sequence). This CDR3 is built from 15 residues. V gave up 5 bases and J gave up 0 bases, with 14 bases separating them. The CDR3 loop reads CASSFSWRSSYEQYF. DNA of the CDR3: TGTGCCAGTAGTTTTTCCTGGCGGAGCTCCTACGAGCAGTACTTC.

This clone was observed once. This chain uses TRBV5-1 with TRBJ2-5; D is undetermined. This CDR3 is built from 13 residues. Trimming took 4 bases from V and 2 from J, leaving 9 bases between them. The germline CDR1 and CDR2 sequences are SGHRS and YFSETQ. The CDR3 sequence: CASSGGMQETQYF. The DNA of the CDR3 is TGCGCCAGCAGCGGCGGCATGCAAGAGACCCAGTACTTC.

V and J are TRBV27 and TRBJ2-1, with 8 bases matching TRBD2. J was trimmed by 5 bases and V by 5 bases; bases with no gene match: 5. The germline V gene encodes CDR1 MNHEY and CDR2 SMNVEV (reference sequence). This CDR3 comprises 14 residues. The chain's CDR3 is CASSPGGRHNEQFF. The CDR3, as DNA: TGTGCCAGCAGTCCGGGGGGGCGGCACAATGAGCAGTTCTTC.

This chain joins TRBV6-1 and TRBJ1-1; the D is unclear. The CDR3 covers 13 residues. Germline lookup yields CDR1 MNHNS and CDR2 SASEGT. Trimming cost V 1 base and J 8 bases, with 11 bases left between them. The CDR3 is CASSEGINPEAFF. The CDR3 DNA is TGTGCCAGCAGTGAAGGAATCAACCCGGAAGCTTTCTTT.

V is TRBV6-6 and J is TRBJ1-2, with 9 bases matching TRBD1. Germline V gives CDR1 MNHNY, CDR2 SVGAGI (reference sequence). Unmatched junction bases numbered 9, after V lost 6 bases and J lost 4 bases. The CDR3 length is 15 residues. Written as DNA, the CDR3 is TGTGCCAGCAGGGGGGACAGGGAGGAGGGCTATGGCTACACCTTC. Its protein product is CASRGDREEGYGYTF.

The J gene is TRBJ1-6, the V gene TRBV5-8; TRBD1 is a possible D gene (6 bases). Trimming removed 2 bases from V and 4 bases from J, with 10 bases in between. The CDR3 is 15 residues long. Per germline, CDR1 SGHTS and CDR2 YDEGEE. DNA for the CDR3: TGTGCCAGCAGCTTAGGGGGGAATTATAATTCACCCCTCCACTTT. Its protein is CASSLGGNYNSPLHF.

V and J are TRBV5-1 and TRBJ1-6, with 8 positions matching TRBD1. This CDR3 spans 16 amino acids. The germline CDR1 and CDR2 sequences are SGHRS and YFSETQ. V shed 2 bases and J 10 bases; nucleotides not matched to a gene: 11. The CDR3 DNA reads TGCGCCAGCAGCTTCAAAGACAGGGGCGGACGGTCACCCCTCCACTTT. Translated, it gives CASSFKDRGGRSPLHF.

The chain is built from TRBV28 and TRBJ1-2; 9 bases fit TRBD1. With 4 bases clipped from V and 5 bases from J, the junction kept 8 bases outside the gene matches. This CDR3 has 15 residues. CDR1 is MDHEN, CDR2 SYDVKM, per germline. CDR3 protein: CASSWGTGRRYGYTF. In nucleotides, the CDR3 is TGTGCCAGCAGTTGGGGGACAGGGAGAAGGTATGGCTACACCTTC.

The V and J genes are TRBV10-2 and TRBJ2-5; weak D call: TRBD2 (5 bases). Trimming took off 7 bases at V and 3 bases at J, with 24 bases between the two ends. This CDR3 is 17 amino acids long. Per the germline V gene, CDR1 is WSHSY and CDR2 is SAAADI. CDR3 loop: CASMRVVSGGLEETQYF. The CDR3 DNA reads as TGCGCCAGCATGCGGGTTGTATCCGGAGGCCTAGAAGAGACCCAGTACTTC.

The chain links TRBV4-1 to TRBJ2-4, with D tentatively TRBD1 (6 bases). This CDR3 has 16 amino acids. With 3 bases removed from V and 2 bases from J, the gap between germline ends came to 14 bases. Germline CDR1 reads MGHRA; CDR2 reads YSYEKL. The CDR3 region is CASSHLTDRTKNIQYF. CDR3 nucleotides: TGCGCCAGCAGCCACCTTACGGACAGAACCAAAAACATTCAGTACTTC.

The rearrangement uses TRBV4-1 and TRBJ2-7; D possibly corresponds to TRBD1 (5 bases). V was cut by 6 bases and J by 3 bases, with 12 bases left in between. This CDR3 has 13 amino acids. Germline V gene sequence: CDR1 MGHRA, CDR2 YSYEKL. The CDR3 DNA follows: TGCGCCAGCAGTTTTAATCAGGGCTACGAGCAGTACTTC. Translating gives CASSFNQGYEQYF.

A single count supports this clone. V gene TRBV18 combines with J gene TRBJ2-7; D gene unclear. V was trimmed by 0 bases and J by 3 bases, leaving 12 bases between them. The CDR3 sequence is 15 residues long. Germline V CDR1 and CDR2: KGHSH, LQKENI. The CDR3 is CASSPPSLVFYEQYF. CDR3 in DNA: TGTGCCAGCTCACCACCCAGCCTAGTTTTCTACGAGCAGTACTTC.

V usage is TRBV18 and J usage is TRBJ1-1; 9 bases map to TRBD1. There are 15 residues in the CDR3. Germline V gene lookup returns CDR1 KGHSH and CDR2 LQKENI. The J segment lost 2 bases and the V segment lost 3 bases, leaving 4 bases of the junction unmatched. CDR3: CASSPGQGTNTEAFF. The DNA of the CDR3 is TGTGCCAGCTCACCCGGACAGGGGACCAACACTGAAGCTTTCTTT. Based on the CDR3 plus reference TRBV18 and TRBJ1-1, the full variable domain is NAGVMQNPRHLVRRRGQEARLRCSPMKGHSHVYWYRQLPEEGLKFMVYLQKENIIDESGMPKERFSAEFPKEGPSILRIQQVVRGDSAAYFCASSPGQGTNTEAFFGQGTRLTVV.